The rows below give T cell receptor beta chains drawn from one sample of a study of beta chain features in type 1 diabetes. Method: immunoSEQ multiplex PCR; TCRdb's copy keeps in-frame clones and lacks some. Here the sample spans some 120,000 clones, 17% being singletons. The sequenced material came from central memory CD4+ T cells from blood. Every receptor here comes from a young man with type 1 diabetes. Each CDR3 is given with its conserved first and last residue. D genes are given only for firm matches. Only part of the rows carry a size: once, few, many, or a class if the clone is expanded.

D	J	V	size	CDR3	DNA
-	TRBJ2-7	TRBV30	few	CAWSSHLEQYF	TGTGCCTGGAGTTCCCATCTCGAGCAGTACTTC
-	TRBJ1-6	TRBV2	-	CASSEDSARTPLHF	TGTGCCAGCAGTGAGGACAGTGCCAGGACACCCCTCCACTTT
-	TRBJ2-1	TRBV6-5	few	CASTQGLVSYNEQFF	TGTGCCAGCACCCAGGGGTTGGTCTCCTACAATGAGCAGTTCTTC
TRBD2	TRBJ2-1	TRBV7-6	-	CASSPRTSGSNHNEQFF	TGTGCCAGCAGCCCCCGGACTAGCGGGAGTAACCACAATGAGCAGTTCTTC
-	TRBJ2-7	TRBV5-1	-	CASSPRQASYEQYF	TGCGCCAGCAGCCCACGACAGGCTTCCTACGAGCAGTACTTC
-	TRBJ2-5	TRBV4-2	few	CASSQEAGRAGRQETQYF	TGTGCCAGCAGCCAAGAAGCGGGCCGGGCGGGACGCCAAGAGACCCAGTACTTC
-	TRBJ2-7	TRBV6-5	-	CASSYSGGRYYEQYF	TGTGCCAGCAGTTACTCGGGAGGCCGATACTACGAGCAGTACTTC
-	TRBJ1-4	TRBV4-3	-	CASSQLQATNEKLFF	TGCGCCAGCAGCCAACTACAGGCAACTAATGAAAAACTGTTTTTT
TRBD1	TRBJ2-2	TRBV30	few	CAWRGTGPGELFF	TGTGCCTGGAGGGGGACAGGGCCCGGGGAGCTGTTTTTT
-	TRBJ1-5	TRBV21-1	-	CASTKTDVGNQPQHF	TGTGCCAGCACCAAGACAGATGTTGGCAATCAGCCCCAGCATTTT
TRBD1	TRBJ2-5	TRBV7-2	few	CASSSQSGQGAFETQYF	TGTGCCAGCAGCTCCCAGTCGGGACAGGGGGCTTTTGAGACCCAGTACTTC
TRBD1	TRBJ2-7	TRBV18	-	CASSPDRGPLLNPRGQYF	TGTGCCAGCTCACCGGACAGGGGACCGCTACTCAATCCTCGGGGGCAGTACTTC
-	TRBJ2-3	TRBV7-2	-	CASRAPGGRGLTDTQYF	TGTGCCAGCAGGGCGCCCGGGGGGCGGGGCCTCACAGATACGCAGTATTTT
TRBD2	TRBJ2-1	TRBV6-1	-	CASSAGLATYNEQFF	TGTGCCAGCAGTGCGGGACTAGCGACCTACAATGAGCAGTTCTTC
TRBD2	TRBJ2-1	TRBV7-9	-	CASSLAKGLAGGQNEQFF	TGTGCCAGCAGCTTAGCGAAAGGACTAGCGGGAGGTCAGAATGAGCAGTTCTTC
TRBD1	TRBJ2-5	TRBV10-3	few	CAISGWDRARMGETQYF	TGTGCCATCAGTGGGTGGGACAGGGCACGAATGGGGGAGACCCAGTACTTC
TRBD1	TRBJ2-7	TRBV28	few	CASSQGDRYEQYF	TGTGCCAGCAGTCAGGGGGATCGCTACGAGCAGTACTTC
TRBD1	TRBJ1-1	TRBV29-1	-	CSVRMGQAAASTEAFF	TGCAGCGTTAGGATGGGACAGGCCGCGGCTAGCACTGAAGCTTTCTTT
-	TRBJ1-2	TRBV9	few	CASSVADRANYGYTF	TGTGCCAGCAGCGTAGCGGACCGCGCTAACTATGGCTACACCTTC
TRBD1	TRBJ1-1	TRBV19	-	CASSPQGEGDTEAFF	TGTGCCAGTAGCCCACAGGGGGAAGGGGACACTGAAGCTTTCTTT
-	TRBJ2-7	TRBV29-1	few	CSATRDGAYEQYF	TGCAGCGCAACCCGGGACGGAGCCTACGAGCAGTACTTC
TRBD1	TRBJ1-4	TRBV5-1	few	CASSIRQGINEKLFF	TGCGCCAGCAGCATCCGACAGGGGATCAATGAAAAACTGTTTTTT
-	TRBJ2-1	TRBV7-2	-	CASSLPAGGNEQFF	TGTGCCAGCAGCTTACCAGCGGGCGGCAATGAGCAGTTCTTC
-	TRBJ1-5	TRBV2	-	CASSATSGYQPQHF	TGTGCCAGCAGTGCCACCTCAGGGTATCAGCCCCAGCATTTT
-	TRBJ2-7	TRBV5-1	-	CASSSEYEQYF	TGCGCCAGCAGCTCTGAATACGAGCAGTACTTC
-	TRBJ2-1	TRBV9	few	CASSLSPRDNEQFF	TGTGCCAGCAGCCTCTCCCCCCGGGACAATGAGCAGTTCTTC